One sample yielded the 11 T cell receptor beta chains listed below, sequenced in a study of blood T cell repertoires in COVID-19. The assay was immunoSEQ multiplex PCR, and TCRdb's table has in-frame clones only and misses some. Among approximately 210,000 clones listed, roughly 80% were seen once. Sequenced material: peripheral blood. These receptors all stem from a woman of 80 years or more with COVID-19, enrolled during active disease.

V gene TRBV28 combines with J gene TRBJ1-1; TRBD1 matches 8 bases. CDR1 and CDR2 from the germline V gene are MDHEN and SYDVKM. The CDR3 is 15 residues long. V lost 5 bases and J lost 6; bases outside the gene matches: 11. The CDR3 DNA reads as TGTGCCAGCAGTGACTCCGACAGGGGCCGGCCTGAAGCTTTCTTT. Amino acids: CASSDSDRGRPEAFF. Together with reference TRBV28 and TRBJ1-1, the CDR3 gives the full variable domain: DVKVTQSSRYLVKRTGEKVFLECVQDMDHENMFWYRQDPGLGLRLIYFSYDVKMKEKGDIPEGYSVSREKKERFSLILESASTNQTSMYLCASSDSDRGRPEAFFGQGTRLTVV.

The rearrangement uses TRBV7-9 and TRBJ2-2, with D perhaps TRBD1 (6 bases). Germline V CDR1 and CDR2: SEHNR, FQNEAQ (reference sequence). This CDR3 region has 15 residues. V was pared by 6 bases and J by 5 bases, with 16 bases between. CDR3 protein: CASSSGHLSTGELFF. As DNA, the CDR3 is TGTGCCAGCAGTTCGGGACACTTGTCTACCGGGGAGCTGTTTTTT. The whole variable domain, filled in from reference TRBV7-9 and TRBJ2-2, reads DTGVSQNPRHKITKRGQNVTFRCDPISEHNRLYWYRQTLGQGPEFLTYFQNEAQLEKSRLLSDRFSAERPKGSFSTLEIQRTEQGDSAMYLCASSSGHLSTGELFFGEGSRLTVL.

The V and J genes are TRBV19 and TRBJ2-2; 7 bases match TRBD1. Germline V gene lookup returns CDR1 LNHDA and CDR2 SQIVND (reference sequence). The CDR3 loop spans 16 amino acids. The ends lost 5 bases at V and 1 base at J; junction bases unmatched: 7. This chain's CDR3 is CASSVQGKLNTGELFF. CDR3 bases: TGTGCCAGTAGTGTACAGGGGAAACTGAACACCGGGGAGCTGTTTTTT.

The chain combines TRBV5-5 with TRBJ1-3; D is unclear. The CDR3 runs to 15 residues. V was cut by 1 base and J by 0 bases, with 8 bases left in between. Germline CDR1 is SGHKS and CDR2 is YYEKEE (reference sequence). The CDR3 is CASSLFSDSGNTIYF. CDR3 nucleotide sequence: TGTGCCAGCAGCTTGTTCTCAGACTCTGGAAACACCATATATTTT.

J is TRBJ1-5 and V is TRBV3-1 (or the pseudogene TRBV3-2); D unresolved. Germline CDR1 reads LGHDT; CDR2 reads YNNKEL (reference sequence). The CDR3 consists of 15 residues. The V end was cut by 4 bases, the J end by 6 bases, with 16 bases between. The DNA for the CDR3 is TGTGCCAGCAGCCCAAGTGCGGCAGTTAGTCAGCCCCAGCATTTT. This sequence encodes CASSPSAAVSQPQHF.

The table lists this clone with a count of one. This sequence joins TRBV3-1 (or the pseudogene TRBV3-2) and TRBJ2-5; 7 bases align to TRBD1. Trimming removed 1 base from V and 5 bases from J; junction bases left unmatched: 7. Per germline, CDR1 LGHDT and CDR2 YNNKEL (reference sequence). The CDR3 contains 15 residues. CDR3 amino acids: CASSQVSGGRETQYF. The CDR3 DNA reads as TGTGCCAGCAGCCAAGTGTCAGGGGGACGGGAGACCCAGTACTTC.

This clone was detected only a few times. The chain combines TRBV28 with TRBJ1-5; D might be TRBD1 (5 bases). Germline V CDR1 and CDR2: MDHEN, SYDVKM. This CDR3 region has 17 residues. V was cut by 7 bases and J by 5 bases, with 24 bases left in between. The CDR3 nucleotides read TGTGCCAGCACCTATTTCTTCAGTTCGACAGCAGATCAGCCCCAGCATTTT. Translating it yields CASTYFFSSTADQPQHF.

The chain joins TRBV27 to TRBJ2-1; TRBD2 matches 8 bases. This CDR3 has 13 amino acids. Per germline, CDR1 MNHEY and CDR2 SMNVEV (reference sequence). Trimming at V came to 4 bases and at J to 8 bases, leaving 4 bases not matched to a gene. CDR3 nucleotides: TGTGCCAGCAGTTGGCGAGCGGGGGATGAGCAGTTCTTC. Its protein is CASSWRAGDEQFF.

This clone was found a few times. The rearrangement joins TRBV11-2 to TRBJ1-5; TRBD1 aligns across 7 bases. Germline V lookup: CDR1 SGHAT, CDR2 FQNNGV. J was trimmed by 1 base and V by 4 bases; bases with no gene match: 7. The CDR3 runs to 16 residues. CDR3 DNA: TGTGCCAGCAGCTCAACTCAGGGGGAAAGCAATCAGCCCCAGCATTTT. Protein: CASSSTQGESNQPQHF.

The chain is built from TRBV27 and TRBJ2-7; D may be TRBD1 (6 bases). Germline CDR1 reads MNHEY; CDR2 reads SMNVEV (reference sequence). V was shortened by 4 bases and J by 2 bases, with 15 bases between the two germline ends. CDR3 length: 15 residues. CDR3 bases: TGTGCCAGCAGTTCATACAGGGAGTCTACCTACGAGCAGTACTTC. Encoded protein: CASSSYRESTYEQYF.

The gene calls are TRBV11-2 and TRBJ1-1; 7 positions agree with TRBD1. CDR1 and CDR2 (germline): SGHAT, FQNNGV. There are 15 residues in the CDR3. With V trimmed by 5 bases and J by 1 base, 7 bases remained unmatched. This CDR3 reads CASSPGQRANTEAFF. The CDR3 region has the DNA TGTGCCAGCAGCCCGGGACAGAGAGCGAACACTGAAGCTTTCTTT. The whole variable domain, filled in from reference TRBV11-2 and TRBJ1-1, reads EAGVAQSPRYKIIEKRQSVAFWCNPISGHATLYWYQQILGQGPKLLIQFQNNGVVDDSQLPKDRFSAERLKGVDSTLKIQPAKLEDSAVYLCASSPGQRANTEAFFGQGTRLTVV.